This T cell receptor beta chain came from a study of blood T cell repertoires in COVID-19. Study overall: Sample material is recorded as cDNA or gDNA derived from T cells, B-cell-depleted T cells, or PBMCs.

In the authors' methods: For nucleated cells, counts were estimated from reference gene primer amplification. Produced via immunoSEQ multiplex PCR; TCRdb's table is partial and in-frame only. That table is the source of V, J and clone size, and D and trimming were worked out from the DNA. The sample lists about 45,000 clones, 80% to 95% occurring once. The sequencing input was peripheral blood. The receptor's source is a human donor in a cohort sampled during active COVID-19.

The CDR3 reads CASSVGVDAQFAGGYTF. In DNA, the CDR3 is TGTGCCAGCAGCGTAGGTGTGGACGCACAATTTGCGGGTGGCTACACCTTC. V and J are TRBV9 and TRBJ1-2; no firm D call. Germline V lookup: CDR1 SGDLS, CDR2 YYNGEE. Trimming removed 0 bases from V and 7 bases from J, with 22 bases in between. This CDR3 has 17 amino acids.